This T cell receptor beta chain was sequenced during a study of T cells in Graves' hyperthyroidism and ophthalmopathy. Template material for amplifying TCR beta CDR3 regions consisted of RNA transcripts. The TCR CDR3 first-round RT-PCR relied on the HTBI primer set. A single record per CDR3 protein comes from TCRdb applying MiXCR to the multiplex PCR reads. The sample records under 450,000 distinct CDR3 sequences, around an eighth being singletons. Diagnoses rested on clinical symptoms, serum thyroxine and TRAb, thyroid ultrasound and orbital computed tomography. This clonotype was found a few times. The source material was blood. The clonotype was recovered from a young man with Graves' hyperthyroidism that later progressed to Graves' ophthalmopathy.

This CDR3 is CASSWGGATDTQYF. The CDR3 nucleotides read TGTGCCAGCAGTTGGGGGGGGGCAACAGATACGCAGTATTTT. The chain joins TRBV12-3 or TRBV12-4 to TRBJ2-3; possibly TRBD2 for D (7 bases). The V gene lost 4 bases and the J gene lost 3 bases, with 11 bases spanning the gap. The CDR3 extends over 14 amino acids.